Shown below are 23 T cell receptor beta chains from a single sample sequenced in a study of T cell responses to AZD1222 COVID-19 vaccine. The protocol was immunoSEQ multiplex PCR, while the TCRdb copy is restricted to in-frame clones and leaves out a portion. The table lists just over 70,000 clones, 85% of them singletons. This specimen consisted of peripheral blood, obtained on day 0 of AZD1222 vaccination. Source of these receptors: an adult in good health.

The V gene is TRBV5-1, the J gene TRBJ2-2; TRBD1 aligns across 7 bases. CDR1 is SGHRS and CDR2 is YFSETQ in the germline V gene. The V and J ends lost 7 bases and 2 bases, in that order; junction bases with no gene match: 5. The CDR3 spans 14 residues. CDR3 DNA sequence: TGCGCCAGCCTCCGGGACAGCAACACCGGGGAGCTGTTTTTT. Its protein is CASLRDSNTGELFF.

The V gene is TRBV10-1, the J gene TRBJ1-1; perhaps TRBD1 as D (6 bases). Trimming left V 3 bases short and J 6 bases short, with 17 bases between. The length of the CDR3 is 15 residues. The V gene's germline CDR1 is WNHNN and CDR2 SYGVQD (reference sequence). CDR3 protein: CASSDHATGRAEAFF. CDR3 bases: TGCGCCAGCAGTGACCACGCGACAGGAAGAGCTGAAGCTTTCTTT.

The chain carries TRBV10-3 and TRBJ1-2; perhaps TRBD1 as D (5 bases). The CDR3 has 14 amino acids. Trimming took off 0 bases at V and 4 bases at J, with 9 bases between the two ends. The V gene's germline CDR1 is ENHRY and CDR2 SYGVKD. CDR3 nucleotide sequence: TGTGCCATCAGTGAGTCTGGGGGTGGCTATGGCTACACCTTC. Protein sequence: CAISESGGGYGYTF.

This chain links TRBV18 with TRBJ2-1; D remains ambiguous. Germline assignment: CDR1 KGHSH and CDR2 LQKENI. The CDR3 has 17 amino acids. Trimming removed 4 bases from V and 4 bases from J, with 20 bases in between. CDR3 sequence reads: CASSQNDIGPSYNEQFF. DNA of the CDR3: TGTGCCAGCTCACAAAACGATATCGGACCGAGTTACAATGAGCAGTTCTTC.

The rearrangement uses TRBV5-4 and TRBJ1-2; D unresolved. With 4 bases removed from V and 4 bases from J, the gap between germline ends came to 11 bases. The germline CDR1 and CDR2 sequences are SGHNT and YYREEE (reference sequence). The CDR3 runs to 13 residues. The CDR3 protein is CASSRGGVYGYTF. CDR3 bases: TGTGCCAGCAGCCGTGGTGGGGTCTATGGCTACACCTTC.

This clone was recorded once. This chain links TRBV20-1 with TRBJ2-5; D not certain. V lost 7 bases to trimming and J lost 3 bases, with 6 bases between them. The CDR3 extends over 10 amino acids. The germline gives CDR1 DFQATT, CDR2 SNEGSKA (reference sequence). The CDR3 here is CSGTEETQYF. DNA of the CDR3: TGCAGTGGCACCGAAGAGACCCAGTACTTC.

The chain joins TRBV19 to TRBJ2-1; D is undetermined. V dropped 5 bases and J dropped 7 bases, with 12 bases sitting between them. The CDR3 totals 13 residues. The germline V gene has CDR1 LNHDA and CDR2 SQIVND (reference sequence). The CDR3 here is CASSFDWGNEQFF. CDR3 DNA: TGTGCCAGTAGTTTCGATTGGGGAAATGAGCAGTTCTTC.

This chain links TRBV29-1 with TRBJ2-5; D call uncertain. Germline-derived CDR1 and CDR2 are SQVTM and ANQGSEA. The CDR3 consists of 12 residues. V was cut by 6 bases and J by 5 bases, with 13 bases left in between. CDR3 sequence (DNA): TGCAGCGTGCAACCCGAAGGCGAGACCCAGTACTTC. Residues: CSVQPEGETQYF.

The V and J genes are TRBV24-1 and TRBJ2-7; the D gene is possibly TRBD2 (6 bases). Germline CDR1 reads KGHDR; CDR2 reads SFDVKD. Trimming cost V 8 bases and J 0 bases, with 13 bases left between them. This CDR3 comprises 14 residues. CDR3 residues: CATTSVGNSYEQYF. CDR3 in DNA: TGTGCCACCACTAGCGTGGGAAACTCCTACGAGCAGTACTTC.

The sample holds a few counts of this clone. CDR3 loop: CANGHFSTGELFF. Here the CDR3 DNA reads TGTGCCAACGGACATTTCTCCACCGGGGAGCTGTTTTTT. The chain links TRBV25-1 to TRBJ2-2, with D tentatively TRBD1 (5 bases). This CDR3 region has 13 residues. Germline V gene sequence: CDR1 MGHDK, CDR2 SYGVNS. Trimming removed 10 bases at V and 4 bases at J, with 13 bases between.

V gene TRBV4-1 combines with J gene TRBJ1-1; TRBD1 matches at 7 bases. Germline values: CDR1 MGHRA, CDR2 YSYEKL. V was pared by 4 bases and J by 0 bases, with 8 bases of the junction left unmatched. CDR3 length equals 16 residues. CDR3 DNA sequence: TGCGCCAGCAGCCTAGGGACAGACTTCATGAACACTGAAGCTTTCTTT. This gives the protein CASSLGTDFMNTEAFF.

The chain links TRBV4-2 to TRBJ2-7; the match to TRBD2 covers 7 bases. CDR3 length: 14 residues. V trimming: 3 bases; J trimming: 2 bases; junction bases outside the gene matches: 4. The germline V gene has CDR1 LGHNA and CDR2 YNFKEQ. The CDR3 DNA is TGTGCCAGCAGCCAGACTAGCACGCCCTACGAGCAGTACTTC. It yields the protein CASSQTSTPYEQYF.

The J gene is TRBJ1-1, the V gene TRBV11-3; weak D call: TRBD1 (5 bases). Germline CDR1 SGHNT, CDR2 YENEEA. The V end lost 8 bases, the J end lost 0 bases, and 22 bases lay between the germline ends. The CDR3 runs to 17 residues. CDR3 nucleotides: TGTGCCAGCCGCTACAATTTAGCGGGGGACTTGAACACTGAAGCTTTCTTT. This encodes CASRYNLAGDLNTEAFF. The variable domain in full, with the rest retrieved from reference TRBV11-3 and TRBJ1-1, is EAGVVQSPRYKIIEKKQPVAFWCNPISGHNTLYWYLQNLGQGPELLIRYENEEAVDDSQLPKDRFSAERLKGVDSTLKIQPAELGDSAVYLCASRYNLAGDLNTEAFFGQGTRLTVV.

Here the CDR3 DNA reads TGTGCCAGCAATTCGGGACTACCTCGGACAGATACGCAGTATTTT. This sequence encodes CASNSGLPRTDTQYF. This chain uses TRBV6-5 with TRBJ2-3, with TRBD2 identical over 7 bases. CDR3 length: 15 residues. V was pared by 7 bases and J by 3 bases, with 10 bases of the junction left unmatched. Germline CDR1 reads MNHEY; CDR2 reads SVGAGI.

As DNA, the CDR3 is TGTGCCACCCGGGACACCAGGTTGAGCGGTAAGGAAGAAAAACTGTTTTTT. Its translation is CATRDTRLSGKEEKLFF. The V gene is TRBV15, the J gene TRBJ1-4; D possibly corresponds to TRBD1 (6 bases). The germline V gene encodes CDR1 LNHNV and CDR2 YYDKDF (reference sequence). V was cut by 8 bases and J by 8 bases, with 27 bases left in between. CDR3 length: 17 residues.

The V call is TRBV7-6, the J call TRBJ2-1, with D unresolved. From germline, CDR1 is SGHVS and CDR2 FNYEAQ. V lost 3 bases and J lost 8, with 8 bases in between. This CDR3 has 12 residues. DNA of the CDR3: TGTGCCAGCAGCTTGGGCGTTGATGAGCAGTTCTTC. This sequence encodes CASSLGVDEQFF.

The chain is built from TRBV3-1 (or the pseudogene TRBV3-2) and TRBJ2-7; the D is unclear. The CDR3 covers 15 residues. The germline V and J ends were trimmed by 0 bases and 5 bases, with 14 bases remaining between them. CDR1 and CDR2 (germline): LGHDT, YNNKEL (reference sequence). The CDR3 DNA is TGTGCCAGCAGCCAAGATGAGAATAGGGCGGACGAGCAGTACTTC. Amino acid sequence: CASSQDENRADEQYF.

The chain links TRBV19 to TRBJ1-2; possible D gene TRBD1, 6 bases. V lost 4 bases and J 4 bases, leaving 13 bases between the germline ends. CDR1 is LNHDA, CDR2 SQIVND, per germline (reference sequence). The CDR3 loop spans 14 amino acids. CDR3 nucleotide sequence: TGTGCCAGTAGTAATTACAGGGACTTCTATGGCTACACCTTC. It translates to CASSNYRDFYGYTF.

This sequence joins TRBV2 and TRBJ2-6; a possible D gene is TRBD2 (6 bases). V gave up 4 bases and J gave up 2 bases, with 24 bases separating them. The germline V gene has CDR1 SNHLY and CDR2 FYNNEI. The length of the CDR3 is 20 residues. This chain's CDR3 is CASSGVSGTWGDPGANVLTF. The CDR3 coding sequence is TGTGCCAGCAGTGGAGTGTCGGGGACTTGGGGGGATCCTGGGGCCAACGTCCTGACTTTC.

The chain has TRBV7-2 and TRBJ2-1; a weak D match, TRBD2 (6 bases). V gave up 5 bases and J gave up 4 bases, with 15 bases separating them. The CDR3 extends over 15 amino acids. Per germline, CDR1 SGHTA and CDR2 FQGNSA. This CDR3 is CASSQNSGSYNEQFF. The DNA of the CDR3 is TGTGCCAGCAGCCAAAATAGCGGAAGTTACAATGAGCAGTTCTTC. Drawing the rest from reference TRBV7-2 and TRBJ2-1, the complete variable domain is GAGVSQSPSNKVTEKGKDVELRCDPISGHTALYWYRQSLGQGLEFLIYFQGNSAPDKSGLPSDRFSAERTGGSVSTLTIQRTQQEDSAVYLCASSQNSGSYNEQFFGPGTRLTVL.

The rearrangement joins TRBV6-5 to TRBJ1-2; D uncertain. The CDR3 has 13 residues. V was cut by 6 bases and J by 4 bases, with 12 bases left in between. CDR1 MNHEY and CDR2 SVGAGI come from the germline V gene. The CDR3 here is CASRSFASYGYTF. The CDR3 DNA follows: TGTGCCAGCAGGAGCTTTGCAAGCTATGGCTACACCTTC.

This chain connects TRBV9 to TRBJ2-3, with 10 bases lining up with TRBD1. CDR3 length equals 17 residues. Germline assignment: CDR1 SGDLS and CDR2 YYNGEE. V lost 3 bases and J lost 4; bases outside the gene matches: 11. The CDR3 coding sequence is TGTGCCAGCAGCGCGACAGGGGGCGAGCCCCATCCAGATACGCAGTATTTT. Protein product: CASSATGGEPHPDTQYF.

This clone was found a few times. Here the CDR3 reads CASSLPGSEREQFF. The DNA of the CDR3 is TGTGCCAGCAGTCTCCCGGGGTCGGAACGCGAGCAGTTCTTC. V is TRBV27 and J is TRBJ2-1, with D possibly matching TRBD2 (5 bases). Germline CDR1 is MNHEY and CDR2 is SMNVEV (reference sequence). The V end was cut by 5 bases, the J end by 10 bases, with 18 bases between. This CDR3 spans 14 amino acids.